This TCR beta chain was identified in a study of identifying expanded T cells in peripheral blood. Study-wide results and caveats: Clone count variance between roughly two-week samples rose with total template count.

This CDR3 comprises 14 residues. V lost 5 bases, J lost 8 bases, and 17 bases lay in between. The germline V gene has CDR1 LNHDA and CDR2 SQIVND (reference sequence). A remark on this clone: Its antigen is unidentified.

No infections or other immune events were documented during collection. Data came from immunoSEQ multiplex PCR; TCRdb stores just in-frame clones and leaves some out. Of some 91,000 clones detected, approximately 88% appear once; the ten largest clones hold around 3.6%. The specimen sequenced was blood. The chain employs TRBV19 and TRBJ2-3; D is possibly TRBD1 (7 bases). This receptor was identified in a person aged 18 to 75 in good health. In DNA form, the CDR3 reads TGTGCCAGTAGTCCACAACTCCAGGGGGGTACGCAGTATTTT. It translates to CASSPQLQGGTQYF.